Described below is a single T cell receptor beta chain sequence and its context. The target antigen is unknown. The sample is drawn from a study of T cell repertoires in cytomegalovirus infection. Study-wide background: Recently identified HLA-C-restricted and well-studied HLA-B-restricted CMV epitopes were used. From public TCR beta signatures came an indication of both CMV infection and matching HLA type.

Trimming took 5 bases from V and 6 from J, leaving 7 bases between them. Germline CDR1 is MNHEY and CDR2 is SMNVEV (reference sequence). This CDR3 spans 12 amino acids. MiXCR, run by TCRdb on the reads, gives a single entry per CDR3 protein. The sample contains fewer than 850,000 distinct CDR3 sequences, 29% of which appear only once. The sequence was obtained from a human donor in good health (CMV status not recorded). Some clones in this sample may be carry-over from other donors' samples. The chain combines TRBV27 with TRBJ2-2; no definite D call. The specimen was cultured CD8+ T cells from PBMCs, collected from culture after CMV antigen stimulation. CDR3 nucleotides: TGTGCCAGCAGTACCCGGGCCGGGGAGCTGTTTTTT. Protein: CASSTRAGELFF.